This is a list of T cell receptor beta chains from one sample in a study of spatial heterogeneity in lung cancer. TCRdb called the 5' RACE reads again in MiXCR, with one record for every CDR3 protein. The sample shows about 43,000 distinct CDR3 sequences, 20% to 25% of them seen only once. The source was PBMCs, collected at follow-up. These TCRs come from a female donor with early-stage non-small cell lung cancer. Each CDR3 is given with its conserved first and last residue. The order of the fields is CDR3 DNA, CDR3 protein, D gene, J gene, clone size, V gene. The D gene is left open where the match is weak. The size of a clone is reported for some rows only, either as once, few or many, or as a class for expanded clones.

TGTGCCAGCAGCCACGAGGCTAACTATGGCTACACCTTC	CASSHEANYGYTF	.	TRBJ1-2	many	TRBV3-1
TGTGCCAGCAGCCTAGGGTTCCCGAGCACAGATACGCAGTATTTT	CASSLGFPSTDTQYF	.	TRBJ2-3	.	TRBV11-2
TGCGCCAGCAGCCGAGGCGTCCAGGCCATCCAAGAGACCCAGTACTTC	CASSRGVQAIQETQYF	.	TRBJ2-5	medium-sized	TRBV5-1
TGTGCCAGCAGCCGGACAGAAGGAAACACCATATATTTT	CASSRTEGNTIYF	.	TRBJ1-3	many	TRBV9
TGTGCCAGCAGTGAAGGACAGGGACACCAAGAGACCCAGTACTTC	CASSEGQGHQETQYF	TRBD1	TRBJ2-5	many	TRBV6-1
TGCAGTGCTAGAGAGGGGACAACTCTCAATGGCTACACCTTC	CSAREGTTLNGYTF	.	TRBJ1-2	.	TRBV20-1
TGTGCCAGCAGCTCCGGGACAGGAGGCGAAAAACTGTTTTTT	CASSSGTGGEKLFF	TRBD1	TRBJ1-4	.	TRBV7-2
TGCAGTGCGCCCGGTGCAGGGGCTGTGGATGAAAAACTGTTTTTT	CSAPGAGAVDEKLFF	.	TRBJ1-4	many	TRBV20-1
TGTGCCAGCAGTTACTCCGAGGGGCGTAATGAGCAGTTCTTC	CASSYSEGRNEQFF	.	TRBJ2-1	few	TRBV6-5
TGTGCCAGCAGCCAAGAGGCCGGGGAGCTGTTTTTT	CASSQEAGELFF	.	TRBJ2-2	.	TRBV3-1
TGTGCCGCACAAGGAGCGAACACCGGGGAGCTGTTTTTT	CAAQGANTGELFF	.	TRBJ2-2	few	TRBV10-3
TGCGCCAGCAGTGTATTTAGGGGCGCAGATACGCAGTATTTT	CASSVFRGADTQYF	.	TRBJ2-3	many	TRBV10-2
TGCAGTGCTGTCGATCCCGGGACAGGGGGCACTGAAGCTTTCTTT	CSAVDPGTGGTEAFF	TRBD1	TRBJ1-1	medium-sized	TRBV20-1
TGTGCCAGCTCACCTTCGGGCACCACTGAAGCTTTCTTT	CASSPSGTTEAFF	.	TRBJ1-1	.	TRBV18
TGTGCCAGCAGCCACAAGATTCTAGCGGGGGGAACCTACAATGAGCAGTTCTTC	CASSHKILAGGTYNEQFF	TRBD2	TRBJ2-1	many	TRBV14
TGCAGTGCTAGGACAGGGCGAGGACCATATGGCTACACCTTC	CSARTGRGPYGYTF	TRBD1	TRBJ1-2	many	TRBV20-1
TGTGCCAGCAGCTTTGGTCCAAACAATGAGCAGTTCTTC	CASSFGPNNEQFF	.	TRBJ2-1	.	TRBV7-2
TGTGCCAGCAGCGTATGGGGGGATACGGGAGAAGCTTTCTTT	CASSVWGDTGEAFF	.	TRBJ1-1	few	TRBV9
TGTGCCAGCAGCTCCCATGAGTTGGTGCAGTTCTTC	CASSSHELVQFF	.	TRBJ2-1	.	TRBV9
TGTGCCAGCAGCCGGACTAGCGGATTTGCAGAGACCCAGTACTTC	CASSRTSGFAETQYF	TRBD2	TRBJ2-5	.	TRBV5-4
TGCAGCGCCCTGGCCCTCTATGGCTACACCTTC	CSALALYGYTF	.	TRBJ1-2	many	TRBV29-1
TGCGCCAGCAGCTTGCGAGGGGCCTCCTACAATGAGCAGTTCTTC	CASSLRGASYNEQFF	.	TRBJ2-1	.	TRBV5-1
TGTGCCAGCAGTTTGCGTTTATGGGGAGCAGATACGCAGTATTTT	CASSLRLWGADTQYF	.	TRBJ2-3	few	TRBV27
TGTGCCAGCAGCCAAGAGGGGGGCGCTGAAGCTTCCTTT	CASSQEGGAEASF	.	TRBJ1-1	.	TRBV3-1
TGCGCCAGCAGTTCTAACCCGGGACAGGGGTACGAGCAGTACTTC	CASSSNPGQGYEQYF	TRBD1	TRBJ2-7	few	TRBV5-1
TGCGCCAGCAGCGTCGGGACCGGGACAGGGAGGAGTTCACCCCTCCACTTT	CASSVGTGTGRSSPLHF	TRBD1	TRBJ1-6	.	TRBV5-1
TGTGCCAGCAGCACCTTGGGACAAAAAGGCTACGAGCAGTACTTC	CASSTLGQKGYEQYF	.	TRBJ2-7	.	TRBV7-8
TGTGCCAGCACCCGGACCGCGGGAGATACGCAGTATTTT	CASTRTAGDTQYF	.	TRBJ2-3	.	TRBV9
TGTGCCAGCAGCTTTTTGGGTAGTACACCACCGCATGAGCAGTTCTTC	CASSFLGSTPPHEQFF	.	TRBJ2-1	.	TRBV5-5
TGTGCCAGCAGTCACTATCTCATGGATACGCAGTATTTT	CASSHYLMDTQYF	.	TRBJ2-3	.	TRBV6-1
TGTGCCAGCAGCGGCGGGTTTGGCGCTGAAGCTTTCTTT	CASSGGFGAEAFF	.	TRBJ1-1	few	TRBV9
TGCGCCAGCAGCCCCGGGACGACCTACAATGAGCAGTTCTTC	CASSPGTTYNEQFF	.	TRBJ2-1	.	TRBV5-1
TGTGCCAGCACTCGAGCGGGAGGGTTGGATACGCAGTATTTT	CASTRAGGLDTQYF	TRBD2	TRBJ2-3	once	TRBV2
TGTGCCAGCAGCTCGACAGGGGTTAGCACAGATACGCAGTATTTT	CASSSTGVSTDTQYF	TRBD1	TRBJ2-3	.	TRBV7-3
TGTGCCAGCAGCGCTGAATGGGCTGGTGTCGAGACCCAGTACTTC	CASSAEWAGVETQYF	.	TRBJ2-5	few	TRBV11-2
TGTGCCAGCAGCTTAAGCGGTTTATCCGGGGAGCAGTACTTC	CASSLSGLSGEQYF	.	TRBJ2-7	.	TRBV7-9
TGTGCCAGCGGGATGGGACCGAACAATGAGGGGAAACTGTTTTTT	CASGMGPNNEGKLFF	.	TRBJ1-4	many	TRBV2
TGTGCCAGCGAACTTTGGTCAGCAGATACGCAGTATTTT	CASELWSADTQYF	.	TRBJ2-3	few	TRBV6-1
TGTGCCAGCAGACGAGACACGGGACAGGCGTCAATTAGCACAGATACGCAGTATTTT	CASRRDTGQASISTDTQYF	TRBD1	TRBJ2-3	many	TRBV6-5
TGTGCCAGCCAGGGGTTAGAGTTTGGGAATACGCAGTATTTT	CASQGLEFGNTQYF	.	TRBJ2-3	once	TRBV19
TGCAGTGCTAGAGATTACAGGGGGCTCATCACCGGGGAGCTGTTTTTT	CSARDYRGLITGELFF	TRBD1	TRBJ2-2	few	TRBV20-1
TGTGCCAGCTCACCCTTATTTGCAGCTACGCAGTATTTT	CASSPLFAATQYF	.	TRBJ2-3	few	TRBV18
TGCAGCGTCGACGGGACTAGGGTTTTTCAGTTCTTC	CSVDGTRVFQFF	TRBD2	TRBJ2-1	.	TRBV29-1
TGTGCCAGCAGCTTAGACCAGGGCGAGGGAAACACCATATATTTT	CASSLDQGEGNTIYF	.	TRBJ1-3	few	TRBV7-9
TGTGCCAGCAGTGAACCGTCTGAAGCTTTCTTT	CASSEPSEAFF	.	TRBJ1-1	many	TRBV2
TGTGCCAGCAGCCTAAGGGTACTAGCGGGGTATGAGCAGTTCTTC	CASSLRVLAGYEQFF	TRBD2	TRBJ2-1	many	TRBV7-2
TGTGCCAGCAGCCAAGATGGTACGGATTATGGCTACACCTTC	CASSQDGTDYGYTF	.	TRBJ1-2	.	TRBV4-2
TGTGCCAGCACCCCCTGGCAAGACGATCAGCCCCAGCATTTT	CASTPWQDDQPQHF	.	TRBJ1-5	.	TRBV28
TGTGCCAGCAGCTTAGCGGACAGTTCACCCCTCCACTTT	CASSLADSSPLHF	.	TRBJ1-6	few	TRBV7-9
TGTGCCAGCGCCTGGACAGGGGGCACTGAAGCTTTCTTT	CASAWTGGTEAFF	TRBD1	TRBJ1-1	.	TRBV12-3/TRBV12-4
TGTGCCAGTAGTGTGACAGGGGCCGGGAGACAAGAGACCCAGTACTTC	CASSVTGAGRQETQYF	TRBD1	TRBJ2-5	few	TRBV19
TGCAGTGCTAGTAAGGTCAGGGACTCACCCCTCCACTTT	CSASKVRDSPLHF	.	TRBJ1-6	few	TRBV20-1
TGTGCCAGCAGCTTAGCGGCGGTAGCGGGGAGTCCAGATACGCAGTATTTT	CASSLAAVAGSPDTQYF	TRBD2	TRBJ2-3	.	TRBV7-9
TGTGCCAGCAGGTCATTGGGTTCCGGGGAGCTGTTTTTT	CASRSLGSGELFF	.	TRBJ2-2	.	TRBV7-3
TGTGCCAGCAGAGCCAGGACAGGGGTAATAAACACTGAAGCTTTCTTT	CASRARTGVINTEAFF	TRBD1	TRBJ1-1	few	TRBV27
TGCGCCAGCAGCCAAGGACAGGGGGGAGAGACCCAGTACTTC	CASSQGQGGETQYF	TRBD1	TRBJ2-5	.	TRBV5-1
TGTGCCAGCAGCTCACAGGGGGCACGGACTGAAGCTTTCTTT	CASSSQGARTEAFF	TRBD1	TRBJ1-1	few	TRBV7-9